This entry describes one T cell receptor (beta chain). The entry originates in a study of blood T cell repertoires in COVID-19. As for the study in general: Sites in the United States, Italy and Spain provided acute and convalescent COVID-19 samples. PBMCs, B-cell-depleted T cells, or T cells were the source of the cDNA or gDNA that made up the material.

Original methodology: Reference gene primers were amplified, and this amplification served to estimate nucleated cell counts. Here immunoSEQ multiplex PCR was the method, and the copy in TCRdb shows in-frame clones only, minus some. The DNA was the basis for D and trimming; V, J and clone size are from that table. The table has over 400,000 clones, approximately 88% seen once. The junction had 1 base not matched to a gene; V was cut back by 5 bases and J by 6 bases. The V gene's germline CDR1 is LGHDT and CDR2 YNNKEL (reference sequence). The CDR3 runs 12 residues. The specimen was peripheral blood. The receptor's source is a woman between 45 and 65 years old with COVID-19, enrolled during active disease. The chain links TRBV3-1 (or the pseudogene TRBV3-2) to TRBJ1-2; 9 nucleotides agree with TRBD1. The chain's CDR3 is CASSWTGDGYTF. As DNA, the CDR3 is TGTGCCAGCAGCTGGACAGGGGATGGCTACACCTTC.